The 30 T cell receptor beta chains below all came from one sample that was sequenced in a study of regulatory T cells in long-lasting Graves disease (dated by TCRdb to the early 2020s). The time point label corresponds to: newly diagnosed GD, antithyroid drugs for less than 3 months. For both TCR sequencing and RNA sequencing, RNA was extracted from PBMCs in TRIzol. Receptors were amplified or captured by multiplex PCR. Data came from an Illumina HiSeq 4000. iRepertoire HTBI primers and Arm-PCR amplification of CDR3 regions were used to construct TCR beta libraries. TCRdb cleaned the public reads at Q25 with fastp, built clones with MiXCR and kept in-frame beta chains. Rows are combined by CDR3 protein, so each entry shows the most common genes and DNA. This sample lists 400,000 to 500,000 distinct CDR3 sequences; 11% to 15% were detected once. Over 15% of the sample comes from the top ten. Separately, the same data were catalogued under a study of T cells in Graves' hyperthyroidism and ophthalmopathy.

Sample: peripheral blood mononuclear cells (PBMCs), taken at new diagnosis, from a patient treated with antithyroid drugs. These receptors were obtained from a woman aged 50 to 60 with Graves disease. Donor details come from another sample of the same person, matched by shared clones.

The chain joins TRBV24-1 to TRBJ2-3, with D perhaps matching TRBD1 (5 bases). The germline gives CDR1 KGHDR, CDR2 SFDVKD. Trimming removed 7 bases from V and 1 base from J, with 14 bases in between. The CDR3 totals 15 residues. The CDR3 loop reads CATSREGDRTDTQYF. The CDR3 nucleotides read TGTGCCACCAGCCGTGAAGGGGATCGCACAGATACGCAGTATTTT.

The chain uses TRBV2 and TRBJ1-5; 9 bases match TRBD1. V lost 7 bases and J lost 5; bases outside the gene matches: 3. CDR1 and CDR2 from the germline V gene are SNHLY and FYNNEI. CDR3 length equals 13 residues. DNA of the CDR3: TGTGCCAGCAAGGGGACAGGGTATCAGCCCCAGCATTTT. This encodes CASKGTGYQPQHF.

This clonotype was counted ten times or more. The chain recombines TRBV7-8 with TRBJ2-2; TRBD1 aligns across 9 bases. Germline trimming cut 4 bases from V and 4 bases from J; bases unmatched to any gene: 7. This CDR3 is built from 16 residues. Per the germline V gene, CDR1 is SGHVS and CDR2 is FQNEAQ. CDR3 sequence: CASSSIYRGRTGELFF. DNA of the CDR3: TGTGCCAGCAGCTCAATCTACAGGGGGCGCACCGGGGAGCTGTTTTTT.

In this sample, this clonotype turned up many times. CDR3 sequence: CASSLDPENTEAFF. Here the CDR3 DNA reads TGCGCCAGCAGCTTGGACCCCGAGAACACTGAAGCTTTCTTT. This chain joins TRBV5-1 and TRBJ1-1, with unresolved D. The CDR3 runs 14 residues. Between the trimmed V and J ends, which lost 0 bases and 1 base, there was a span of 7 bases. The germline CDR1 and CDR2 sequences are SGHRS and YFSETQ.

V is TRBV5-1 and J is TRBJ2-1; TRBD2 is a possible D gene (6 bases). The germline V gene encodes CDR1 SGHRS and CDR2 YFSETQ. Trimming left V 1 base short and J 2 bases short, with 13 bases between. The CDR3 sequence is 16 residues long. CDR3 bases: TGCGCCAGCAGCTTGCTTCGCGGGATTACCTACAATGAGCAGTTCTTC. It encodes CASSLLRGITYNEQFF.

A few counts support this clonotype. The gene calls are TRBV7-2 and TRBJ1-1, with D possibly matching TRBD1 (5 bases). The CDR3 sequence is 13 residues long. CDR1 is SGHTA and CDR2 is FQGNSA in the germline V gene. V gave up 5 bases and J gave up 11 bases, with 18 bases separating them. The CDR3 here is CASSMQRGSVAFF. CDR3 sequence (DNA): TGTGCCAGCAGCATGCAGAGGGGTAGCGTGGCTTTCTTT.

This clonotype came up many times. The chain links TRBV7-6 to TRBJ2-1; D is unclear. In germline, CDR1 is SGHVS, CDR2 FNYEAQ. V lost 1 base, J lost 6 bases, and 13 bases lay in between. The CDR3 consists of 15 residues. The CDR3 loop reads CASSLGPSLVNEQFF. CDR3 DNA sequence: TGTGCCAGCAGCTTAGGGCCATCCCTAGTCAATGAGCAGTTCTTC.

V gene TRBV7-9 combines with J gene TRBJ1-3; D unclear. V dropped 5 bases and J dropped 7 bases, with 21 bases sitting between them. The CDR3 covers 16 residues. The germline CDR1 and CDR2 sequences are SEHNR and FQNEAQ (reference sequence). The CDR3 region is CASSQFPLGLGNTIYF. The CDR3 coding sequence is TGTGCCAGCAGCCAATTCCCACTGGGCCTCGGGAACACCATATATTTT. Variable domain in full (rest from reference TRBV7-9 and TRBJ1-3): DTGVSQNPRHKITKRGQNVTFRCDPISEHNRLYWYRQTLGQGPEFLTYFQNEAQLEKSRLLSDRFSAERPKGSFSTLEIQRTEQGDSAMYLCASSQFPLGLGNTIYFGEGSWLTVV.

This clonotype has more than one count but fewer than ten. At one end, the junction sequence differs from germline, possibly due to a read error. In DNA form, the CDR3 reads TGTACCACCAGCCGGACAGGGGATTGGGCAGATACGCAGTATTTT. This codes for CTTSRTGDWADTQYF. The V and J genes are TRBV24-1 and TRBJ2-3, with 9 bases aligning to TRBD1. Germline CDR1 reads KGHDR; CDR2 reads SFDVKD. The CDR3 spans 15 residues.

The chain combines TRBV6-1 with TRBJ1-5; D possibly corresponds to TRBD1 (6 bases). Trimming stripped 5 bases from V and 0 bases from J, with 14 bases between. The CDR3 runs 16 residues. The V gene's germline CDR1 is MNHNS and CDR2 SASEGT. The CDR3 bases are TGTGCCAGCAGTCTGGACAGAGGAGATAGCAATCAGCCCCAGCATTTT. It codes for CASSLDRGDSNQPQHF.

The sample holds many counts of this clonotype. The chain couples TRBV10-3 to TRBJ2-5; weak D call: TRBD1 (5 bases). The CDR3 is made up of 14 amino acids. V lost 4 bases, J lost 2 bases, and 11 bases lay in between. CDR1 is ENHRY, CDR2 SYGVKD, per germline. The CDR3 coding sequence is TGTGCCATCAGTGGGGGCTACAGGCAAGAGACCCAGTACTTC. Translating gives CAISGGYRQETQYF.

Only a few counts were recorded for this clonotype. The chain combines TRBV30 with TRBJ2-5; 9 bases match TRBD1. The V gene's germline CDR1 is GTSNPN and CDR2 SVGIG (reference sequence). This CDR3 region has 14 residues. With V trimmed by 4 bases and J by 5 bases, 8 bases remained unmatched. CDR3 sequence: CAWTLTGGFETQYF. The CDR3, as DNA: TGTGCCTGGACCCTGACAGGGGGATTTGAGACCCAGTACTTC.

The gene calls are TRBV11-3 and TRBJ2-1; D assignment may be TRBD1 or TRBD2 (5 bases each). The CDR3 extends over 13 amino acids. The germline CDR1 and CDR2 sequences are SGHNT and YENEEA. V lost 5 bases to trimming and J lost 9 bases, with 14 bases between them. The CDR3 nucleotides are TGTGCCAGCAGCCGGACAAGGGGACCTGAGCAGTTCTTC. This codes for CASSRTRGPEQFF.

This clonotype was picked up many times. The chain combines TRBV11-3 with TRBJ2-1; D assignment may be TRBD1 or TRBD2 (6 bases each). V was pared by 2 bases and J by 2 bases, with 10 bases between. The CDR3 covers 15 residues. Germline-derived CDR1 and CDR2 are SGHNT and YENEEA. CDR3 coding DNA: TGTGCCAGCAGCTTACAGGGGACTGCCTACAATGAGCAGTTCTTC. Amino acids: CASSLQGTAYNEQFF.

This clonotype came up a few times. V gene TRBV7-6 combines with J gene TRBJ2-7; no firm D call. With 0 bases removed from V and 4 bases from J, the gap between germline ends came to 10 bases. The CDR3 contains 14 residues. Per the germline V gene, CDR1 is SGHVS and CDR2 is FNYEAQ. The CDR3 nucleotides are TGTGCCAGCAGCTTAGCGCTAACGGGTTACGAGCAGTACTTC. This encodes CASSLALTGYEQYF.

V is TRBV19 and J is TRBJ2-5; the D call may be TRBD1 or TRBD2 (5 bases each). The DNA end lines up better with TRBJ2-1; the J call may be wrong. The CDR3 covers 15 residues. CDR1 is LNHDA and CDR2 is SQIVND in the germline V gene (reference sequence). The CDR3 spells CASSIRGTGLNEQFF. Here the CDR3 DNA reads TGTGCCAGTAGTATCCGAGGGACGGGGCTCAATGAGCAGTTCTTC.

This clonotype came up many times. The junction shows a germline mismatch at one end, possibly a read error. The genes are TRBV11-2 and TRBJ2-5; D might be TRBD1 (5 bases). Per the germline V gene, CDR1 is SGHAT and CDR2 is FQNNGV. The CDR3 consists of 13 residues. The CDR3 DNA reads TGTGCCAGCAGCTTAGATTATGGGGCACTGAGGTGCTTC. This codes for CASSLDYGALRCF.

This clonotype was counted ten times or more. V usage is TRBV3-1 and J usage is TRBJ1-2; D is possibly TRBD1 (5 bases). V was trimmed by 0 bases and J by 7 bases, leaving 15 bases between them. This CDR3 is 15 amino acids long. The germline CDR1 and CDR2 sequences are LGHDT and YNNKEL (reference sequence). CDR3 sequence reads: CASSQDLQTVRGYTF. In DNA, the CDR3 is TGTGCCAGCAGCCAAGATTTGCAGACAGTTCGTGGCTACACCTTC.

The rearrangement joins TRBV3-1 to TRBJ2-7, with 8 bases identical to TRBD2. Losses at the gene ends were 1 base for V and 4 bases for J; bases not matched to a gene: 6. Germline lookup yields CDR1 LGHDT and CDR2 YNNKEL (reference sequence). The CDR3 extends over 15 amino acids. The CDR3 region has the DNA TGTGCCAGCAGCCAAGGGCCGGGAGGGGAGTACGAGCAGTACTTC. The encoded protein is CASSQGPGGEYEQYF.

This clonotype was seen a handful of times. The chain is built from TRBV29-1 and TRBJ1-4, with TRBD1 identical over 7 bases. Trimming at V came to 3 bases and at J to 8 bases, leaving 3 bases not matched to a gene. Looked up from germline, CDR1 is SQVTM and CDR2 is ANQGSEA. The CDR3 has 12 residues. This CDR3 reads CSVEETGEKLFF. CDR3 sequence (DNA): TGCAGCGTTGAGGAGACAGGGGAAAAACTGTTTTTT.

This clonotype was seen many times. Sequence at one end of the junction differs from germline and may be a read error. The chain joins TRBV2 to TRBJ1-6; D not certain. The length of the CDR3 is 15 residues. The germline V gene encodes CDR1 SNHLY and CDR2 FYNNEI. CDR3 in amino acids: CASSEVTGYNSPLHF. For the CDR3, the DNA is TGTGCCAGCAGCGAAGTGACGGGTTATAATTCACCCCTCCACTTT. The full variable domain, its missing parts supplied by reference TRBV2 and TRBJ1-6, is EPEVTQTPSHQVTQMGQEVILRCVPISNHLYFYWYRQILGQKVEFLVSFYNNEISEKSEIFDDQFSVERPDGSNFTLKIRSTKLEDSAMYFCASSEVTGYNSPLHFGNGTRLTVT.

In this sample, this clonotype turned up many times. The chain uses TRBV2 and TRBJ2-1, with 10 bases that match TRBD2. The CDR3 is made up of 15 amino acids. Losses at the gene ends were 4 bases for V and 3 bases for J; bases not matched to a gene: 3. Germline CDR1 is SNHLY and CDR2 is FYNNEI. CDR3 amino acids: CASSGTSGGYNEQFF. CDR3 DNA sequence: TGTGCCAGCAGTGGGACTAGCGGAGGCTACAATGAGCAGTTCTTC.

The CDR3 sequence: CSASLQETYGYTF. CDR3 nucleotide sequence: TGCAGTGCTAGCCTACAGGAGACCTATGGCTACACCTTC. The chain combines TRBV20-1 with TRBJ1-2; D is possibly TRBD1 (5 bases). Germline assignment: CDR1 DFQATT and CDR2 SNEGSKA (reference sequence). The CDR3 covers 13 residues. The germline V and J ends were trimmed by 3 bases and 4 bases, with 12 bases remaining between them.

This clonotype was seen many times. The rearrangement uses TRBV28 and TRBJ2-7, with TRBD1 identical over 7 bases. Trimming cost V 6 bases and J 2 bases; bases outside gene matches: 4. The CDR3 is made up of 13 amino acids. Looked up from germline, CDR1 is MDHEN and CDR2 is SYDVKM. The CDR3 loop is CASSRDRTYEQYF. CDR3 nucleotides: TGTGCCAGCAGCCGGGACAGAACCTACGAGCAGTACTTC. The full variable domain, rest sourced from reference TRBV28 and TRBJ2-7, is DVKVTQSSRYLVKRTGEKVFLECVQDMDHENMFWYRQDPGLGLRLIYFSYDVKMKEKGDIPEGYSVSREKKERFSLILESASTNQTSMYLCASSRDRTYEQYFGPGTRLTVT.

This clonotype came up many times. The chain joins TRBV12-3 or TRBV12-4 to TRBJ2-7, with TRBD1 matching over 7 bases. The trim removed 5 bases at V and 4 bases at J, leaving 14 bases unmatched. This CDR3 comprises 16 residues. The CDR3 region is CASSMGQPRASYEQYF. The CDR3, as DNA: TGTGCCAGCAGTATGGGACAGCCCCGAGCGTCATACGAGCAGTACTTC.

This clonotype was counted many times. J is TRBJ2-3 and V is TRBV12-3 or TRBV12-4; the match to TRBD2 covers 7 bases. V dropped 10 bases and J dropped 1; count of bases not matched to a gene: 14. The CDR3 sequence is 16 residues long. The CDR3 nucleotides read TGTGCCACCGAGGGGAGGGTAGGGTACGGCACAGATACGCAGTATTTT. Translating it yields CATEGRVGYGTDTQYF.

Regarding this clonotype: One end of the junction fails to match germline, which may point to a read error. The chain has TRBV7-2 and TRBJ1-5, with no clear D. The CDR3 extends over 12 amino acids. Per germline, CDR1 SGHTA and CDR2 FQGNSA. DNA for the CDR3: TGTGCCAGCAGCCATACGCACCAGCCCCGGCATTTT. Protein sequence: CASSHTHQPRHF.

In its sample, this clonotype was seen many times. The chain uses TRBV28 and TRBJ2-1; the match to TRBD2 covers 13 bases. Germline V lookup: CDR1 MDHEN, CDR2 SYDVKM. The CDR3 length is 15 residues. V dropped 4 bases and J dropped 8; count of bases not matched to a gene: 5. Here the CDR3 DNA reads TGTGCCAGCAGTTCGGGGACTAGCGGGATCGATGAGCAGTTCTTC. Its translation: CASSSGTSGIDEQFF.

This clonotype was found many times. CDR3: CASSMGLGIGELFF. The CDR3 DNA reads as TGTGCCAGCAGTATGGGACTAGGGATCGGGGAGCTGTTTTTT. J is TRBJ2-2 and V is TRBV28, with TRBD2 matching 8 bases. V gave up 5 bases and J gave up 7 bases; unmatched junction bases: 6. The CDR3 spans 14 residues. CDR1 and CDR2 (germline): MDHEN, SYDVKM. Using reference TRBV28 and TRBJ2-2 for the parts outside the CDR3, the full variable domain is DVKVTQSSRYLVKRTGEKVFLECVQDMDHENMFWYRQDPGLGLRLIYFSYDVKMKEKGDIPEGYSVSREKKERFSLILESASTNQTSMYLCASSMGLGIGELFFGEGSRLTVL.

This clonotype was detected many times. The chain employs TRBV2 and TRBJ2-1, with TRBD2 as a possible D gene (6 bases). Trimming removed 0 bases from V and 5 bases from J, with 11 bases in between. The CDR3 has 15 residues. Germline CDR1 and CDR2: SNHLY and FYNNEI. CDR3 DNA: TGTGCCAGCAGTGAAGCCCCGGACTACAACAATGAGCAGTTCTTC. Translated: CASSEAPDYNNEQFF.